This TCR beta chain was retrieved from a study of blood T cell repertoires in COVID-19. Study details: PBMCs, B-cell-depleted T cells, or T cells were the source of the cDNA or gDNA that made up the material.

In the original analysis: Nucleated cell counts were estimated from reference gene primer amplification. Data came from immunoSEQ multiplex PCR; TCRdb stores just in-frame clones and leaves some out. That table furnishes V, J and clone size, whereas the DNA furnished D and trimming. The table includes roughly 120,000 clones, 88% detected once. The germline V and J ends were trimmed by 2 bases and 10 bases, with 8 bases remaining between them. The CDR3 runs to 12 residues. Germline assignment: CDR1 MDHEN and CDR2 SYDVKM. The sequence was collected from a woman in her fifties or sixties with active or convalescent COVID-19. Sequencing was performed on peripheral blood. V usage is TRBV28 and J usage is TRBJ1-4, with TRBD1 as a possible D gene (6 bases). For the CDR3, the DNA is TGTGCCAGCAGTTTACAGGGGCGAAAACTGTTTTTT. This gives the protein CASSLQGRKLFF.